This record looks at one T cell receptor beta chain sequence and its context. Its antigen is undetermined. Produced via immunoSEQ multiplex PCR; TCRdb's table is partial and in-frame only. The table shows approximately 1,500,000 clones, with 95% to 99% occurring only once. This record comes from a study of shared clonotypes between healthy human individuals. Findings of the study overall: Measured sharing among donors was expected to vary with sequencing depth.

The V and J ends lost 6 bases and 6 bases, in that order; junction bases with no gene match: 11. CDR1 and CDR2 from the germline V gene are MNHEY and SVGAGI. CDR3 length equals 15 residues. Investigators divided CD4+ cells into CD45RA+ naive and CD45RA-negative memory subsets. This sequence joins TRBV6-5 and TRBJ1-1, with 9 bases fitting TRBD1. The sequenced material came from naive CD4+ T cells sorted from blood. As to subset: CD45RA+ positively selected. The clonotype originates from a man younger than 40 in good health. The CDR3 protein is CASSRPGQGFSEAFF. CDR3 in DNA: TGTGCCAGCAGCCGACCCGGACAGGGGTTCTCTGAAGCTTTCTTT.